These 17 T cell receptor beta chains originate from one sample sequenced in a study of CD8 T cells in ankylosing spondylitis. TCRdb reprocessed the 5' RACE reads via MiXCR and lists one record per CDR3 protein. The table lists some 340,000 distinct CDR3 sequences, about 15% of them singletons, with 1.1% in the top ten. Sequences were obtained from blood, either unsorted or a sorted T cell fraction (not recorded which). The receptors stem from a male donor with ankylosing spondylitis or in good health (not recorded which).

This clonotype was counted a few times. V usage is TRBV7-2 and J usage is TRBJ2-3; 7 bases align to TRBD2. The ends lost 1 base at V and 4 bases at J; junction bases unmatched: 5. This CDR3 is 15 amino acids long. Germline V lookup: CDR1 SGHTA, CDR2 FQGNSA. CDR3 amino acids: CASSLGGGGADTQYF. The CDR3 DNA reads as TGTGCCAGCAGCTTAGGCGGGGGAGGTGCAGATACGCAGTATTTT.

The V call is TRBV6-1, the J call TRBJ2-7, with 11 bases fitting TRBD2. V dropped 4 bases and J dropped 0; count of bases not matched to a gene: 2. Germline V gene lookup returns CDR1 MNHNS and CDR2 SASEGT. The CDR3 sequence is 15 residues long. The CDR3 DNA is TGTGCCAGCAGTGCAACTAGCGGGAGCTCCTACGAGCAGTACTTC. Amino acids: CASSATSGSSYEQYF.

The chain combines TRBV12-3 or TRBV12-4 with TRBJ1-2; D is ambiguous. V dropped 3 bases and J dropped 7 bases, with 9 bases sitting between them. The length of the CDR3 is 12 residues. The CDR3, as DNA: TGTGCCAGCAGTTTGGACCGGGCTGGCTACACCTTC. This encodes CASSLDRAGYTF.

This clonotype was recorded at least ten times. The chain combines TRBV12-3 or TRBV12-4 with TRBJ2-3; D call uncertain. This CDR3 spans 16 amino acids. V gave up 6 bases and J gave up 1 base, with 17 bases separating them. CDR3 loop: CASSPSRSARTDTQYF. The CDR3 DNA follows: TGTGCCAGCAGCCCCTCAAGGTCAGCCCGCACAGATACGCAGTATTTT.

This clonotype was detected many times. The chain uses TRBV10-3 and TRBJ2-7; 8 positions match TRBD2. Germline lookup yields CDR1 ENHRY and CDR2 SYGVKD. The junction had 8 bases not matched to a gene; V was cut back by 6 bases and J by 4 bases. This CDR3 contains 14 residues. CDR3 bases: TGTGCCATCAGCGTAGGAAGCGGGAGATACGAGCAGTACTTC. This sequence encodes CAISVGSGRYEQYF.

This chain connects TRBV7-2 to TRBJ2-7, with D hard to call. V was pared by 0 bases and J by 2 bases, with 14 bases between. Germline CDR1 reads SGHTA; CDR2 reads FQGNSA. The CDR3 has 16 amino acids. The CDR3 coding sequence is TGTGCCAGCAGCTTAGCTGGGGATCCGACAACCTACGAGCAGTACTTC. Its protein product is CASSLAGDPTTYEQYF.

This clonotype was seen many times. The V gene is TRBV4-2, the J gene TRBJ2-7; 7 nucleotides line up with TRBD2. The CDR3 is made up of 15 amino acids. Germline V gives CDR1 LGHNA, CDR2 YNFKEQ. The trim removed 0 bases at V and 3 bases at J, leaving 5 bases unmatched. The CDR3 nucleotides are TGTGCCAGCAGCCAAGAAGGGACTATACTCTACGAGCAGTACTTC. This encodes CASSQEGTILYEQYF.

This clonotype was observed at least ten times. The rearrangement uses TRBV12-3 or TRBV12-4 and TRBJ2-7; TRBD1 agrees at 9 bases. The CDR3 runs 14 residues. V lost 4 bases and J lost 7; bases outside the gene matches: 8. The CDR3 DNA reads TGTGCCAGCAGTTCCGGGACAGGGTTTGGGGAGCAGTACTTC. The encoded protein is CASSSGTGFGEQYF.

This clonotype appeared a few times. V usage is TRBV5-5 and J usage is TRBJ2-7; D gene unclear. This CDR3 spans 14 amino acids. Germline V CDR1 and CDR2: SGHKS, YYEKEE (reference sequence). The V end lost 0 bases, the J end lost 2 bases, and 9 bases lay between the germline ends. Here the CDR3 reads CASSLDPFAYEQYF. As DNA, the CDR3 is TGTGCCAGCAGCTTGGACCCTTTCGCCTACGAGCAGTACTTC.

This clonotype occurred once. The V gene is TRBV10-2, the J gene TRBJ2-6; tentatively, D is TRBD1 (5 bases). V dropped 4 bases and J dropped 0 bases, with 13 bases sitting between them. Looked up from germline, CDR1 is WSHSY and CDR2 is SAAADI. The CDR3 contains 17 residues. The CDR3 reads CASSAWGPTSGANVLTF. CDR3 sequence (DNA): TGCGCCAGCAGTGCATGGGGCCCCACCTCTGGGGCCAACGTCCTGACTTTC.

This clonotype was found a few times. The chain couples TRBV2 to TRBJ2-3; a possible D gene is TRBD1 (6 bases). V was clipped by 6 bases and J by 2 bases, with 15 bases between them. Germline-derived CDR1 and CDR2 are SNHLY and FYNNEI. This CDR3 has 15 residues. The DNA for the CDR3 is TGTGCCAGCAGCCCGACAGGCCCCCCCACAGATACGCAGTATTTT. It yields the protein CASSPTGPPTDTQYF.

This clonotype appeared many times. This chain uses TRBV5-1 with TRBJ1-3; tentative D call: TRBD1 (5 bases). The V gene lost 5 bases and the J gene lost 0 bases, with 9 bases spanning the gap. The CDR3 has 14 residues. In germline, CDR1 is SGHRS, CDR2 YFSETQ. The CDR3 is CASSPGSSGNTIYF. The CDR3 region has the DNA TGCGCCAGCAGTCCAGGGAGCTCTGGAAACACCATATATTTT.

The chain carries TRBV11-2 and TRBJ2-1; 11 nucleotides align to TRBD1. The germline gives CDR1 SGHAT, CDR2 FQNNGV. This CDR3 region has 17 residues. Trimming cost V 0 bases and J 7 bases; bases outside gene matches: 8. The CDR3 DNA is TGTGCCAGCAGCTTAGATCTTTGGGGGACAGGGGGGAATGAGCAGTTCTTC. Residues: CASSLDLWGTGGNEQFF. The full variable domain, rest sourced from reference TRBV11-2 and TRBJ2-1, is EAGVAQSPRYKIIEKRQSVAFWCNPISGHATLYWYQQILGQGPKLLIQFQNNGVVDDSQLPKDRFSAERLKGVDSTLKIQPAKLEDSAVYLCASSLDLWGTGGNEQFFGPGTRLTVL.

The chain uses TRBV5-5 and TRBJ2-2; D unclear. Germline V lookup: CDR1 SGHKS, CDR2 YYEKEE (reference sequence). The ends were cut back, 4 bases at V and 0 bases at J, with 7 bases in the middle. The CDR3 loop spans 14 amino acids. This chain's CDR3 is CASSPNANTGELFF. In nucleotides, the CDR3 is TGTGCCAGCAGCCCAAACGCGAACACCGGGGAGCTGTTTTTT.

This clonotype was detected a few times. The chain carries TRBV5-1 and TRBJ1-1; D possibly corresponds to TRBD1 (6 bases). V was trimmed by 3 bases and J by 0 bases, leaving 12 bases between them. Germline V gene sequence: CDR1 SGHRS, CDR2 YFSETQ. The CDR3 runs 15 residues. In DNA form, the CDR3 reads TGCGCCAGCAGCTCTAACAGGGACTTGAACACTGAAGCTTTCTTT. This gives the protein CASSSNRDLNTEAFF.

Only a few counts were recorded for this clonotype. The genes are TRBV27 and TRBJ1-2; a weak D match, TRBD1 (5 bases). Between the trimmed V and J ends, which lost 2 bases and 2 bases, there was a span of 12 bases. The CDR3 spans 15 residues. Looked up from germline, CDR1 is MNHEY and CDR2 is SMNVEV (reference sequence). Here the CDR3 reads CASSLRRQPNYGYTF. DNA for the CDR3: TGTGCCAGCAGTTTAAGGAGACAGCCAAACTATGGCTACACCTTC.

This clonotype appeared a few times. This chain uses TRBV6-1 with TRBJ1-2; 7 bases match TRBD1. The CDR3 loop spans 15 amino acids. V gave up 0 bases and J gave up 7 bases; unmatched junction bases: 8. CDR1 is MNHNS, CDR2 SASEGT, per germline. DNA for the CDR3: TGTGCCAGCAGTGAAGCGGAGACAGGGTGGGCTGGCTACACCTTC. Translation gives CASSEAETGWAGYTF.